The 21 T cell receptor beta chains listed next were all sequenced from one sample in a study of post-analysis software for immune sequencing data. Study results and limitations: About five TRBV segments, including TRBV5-6, TRBV5-1 and TRBV20-1, were more frequent in patients than controls.

Incorporated into the TCR beta cDNA libraries were unique molecular identifiers, which served to reduce PCR and sequencing biases. TCRdb independently ran MiXCR on the PCR reads; one entry per CDR3 protein. Here the sample spans about 770,000 distinct CDR3 sequences, around 42% being singletons. The antigens these receptors bind are not known. The sequencing input was blood. All receptors come from a girl aged 10 to 17 with multiple sclerosis.

V and J are TRBV6-5 and TRBJ1-1; TRBD1 matches 9 bases. V trimming: 2 bases; J trimming: 4 bases; junction bases outside the gene matches: 2. There are 14 residues in the CDR3. Germline V lookup: CDR1 MNHEY, CDR2 SVGAGI. CDR3 in amino acids: CASSYATGGTEAFF. In nucleotides, the CDR3 is TGTGCCAGCAGTTACGCGACAGGGGGCACTGAAGCTTTCTTT.

CDR3 bases: TGTGCCGGCAGGCCTTCGGACAATCAGCCCCAGCATTTT. Translation gives CAGRPSDNQPQHF. J is TRBJ1-5 and V is TRBV21-1. TRBV21-1 is tagged as a pseudogene. The CDR3 sequence is 13 residues long.

This clonotype was observed a few times. V is TRBV9 and J is TRBJ2-3, with 10 bases fitting TRBD2. The junction had 10 bases not matched to a gene; V was cut back by 2 bases and J by 1 base. This CDR3 has 18 residues. Per germline, CDR1 SGDLS and CDR2 YYNGEE. The CDR3 DNA sequence: TGTGCCAGCAGCGTTCCACTAGCGGGACGGAAACGCACAGATACGCAGTATTTT. Residues: CASSVPLAGRKRTDTQYF. The entire variable domain, with the rest obtained from reference TRBV9 and TRBJ2-3, is as follows: DSGVTQTPKHLITATGQRVTLRCSPRSGDLSVYWYQQSLDQGLQFLIQYYNGEERAKGNILERFSAQQFPDLHSELNLSSLELGDSALYFCASSVPLAGRKRTDTQYFGPGTRLTVL.

The rearrangement joins TRBV5-6 to TRBJ2-6; possible D gene TRBD1, 6 bases. The CDR3 has 18 amino acids. Trimming removed 5 bases at V and 0 bases at J, with 18 bases between. The germline V gene encodes CDR1 SGHDT and CDR2 YYEEEE. The CDR3 spells CASRPDPGHLSGANVLTF. The CDR3 nucleotides read TGTGCCAGCAGGCCTGATCCGGGACATCTCTCTGGGGCCAACGTCCTGACTTTC. The full variable domain, in which reference TRBV5-6 and TRBJ2-6 provide the parts outside the CDR3, is DAGVTQSPTHLIKTRGQQVTLRCSPKSGHDTVSWYQQALGQGPQFIFQYYEEEERQRGNFPDRFSGHQFPNYSSELNVNALLLGDSALYLCASRPDPGHLSGANVLTFGAGSRLTVL.

The chain uses TRBV5-5 and TRBJ2-3, with D perhaps TRBD1 or TRBD2 (6 bases each). The ends were cut back, 1 base at V and 5 bases at J, with 14 bases in the middle. Germline CDR1 SGHKS, CDR2 YYEKEE (reference sequence). This CDR3 spans 15 amino acids. Written as DNA, the CDR3 is TGTGCCAGCAGCTTGTTACAGGGAGGAGGAGATACGCAGTATTTT. It codes for CASSLLQGGGDTQYF.

The chain couples TRBV7-3 to TRBJ2-3; 8 positions agree with TRBD2. Germline-derived CDR1 and CDR2 are SGHTA and FQGTGA. V shed 5 bases, J shed 5 bases, and the junction held 9 bases outside the gene matches. The CDR3 spans 15 residues. The CDR3 here is CASSLSGTSVDTQYF. In nucleotides, the CDR3 is TGTGCCAGCAGCCTCTCCGGGACTAGTGTAGATACGCAGTATTTT.

V is TRBV3-1 and J is TRBJ2-3, with TRBD2 matching 8 bases. Germline assignment: CDR1 LGHDT and CDR2 YNNKEL (reference sequence). V dropped 0 bases and J dropped 5; count of bases not matched to a gene: 7. The CDR3 spans 16 residues. In DNA, the CDR3 is TGTGCCAGCAGCCAAGATGGAGGCCTAGCGGGAGATACGCAGTATTTT. It translates to CASSQDGGLAGDTQYF.

The chain recombines TRBV6-5 with TRBJ1-6; no reliable D call. This CDR3 contains 16 residues. The germline V and J ends were trimmed by 0 bases and 7 bases, with 13 bases remaining between them. The germline V gene has CDR1 MNHEY and CDR2 SVGAGI. CDR3 sequence (DNA): TGTGCCAGCAGTTACTCGAGGCAGGCAAGGAATTCACCCCTCCACTTT. Translating it yields CASSYSRQARNSPLHF.

In this sample, this clonotype turned up a few times. This sequence joins TRBV4-1 and TRBJ2-7, with D unclear. Trimming stripped 1 base from V and 1 base from J, with 5 bases between. The CDR3 has 13 residues. In germline, CDR1 is MGHRA, CDR2 YSYEKL. Here the CDR3 reads CASSQGLSYEQYF. DNA of the CDR3: TGCGCCAGCAGCCAAGGCCTTTCCTACGAGCAGTACTTC.

This chain connects TRBV7-6 to TRBJ2-5, with TRBD2 matching 7 bases. V dropped 5 bases and J dropped 11; count of bases not matched to a gene: 20. Germline V CDR1 and CDR2: SGHVS, FNYEAQ. The CDR3 runs 16 residues. CDR3 region: CASSGRLGRAGEEQYF. The CDR3 coding sequence is TGTGCCAGCAGCGGTCGTCTTGGGAGGGCCGGGGAAGAGCAGTACTTC.

This clonotype showed up just a few times. At one boundary the junction diverges from the germline segment, which might be a read error. The chain recombines TRBV6-5 with TRBJ1-2, with D perhaps TRBD1 (5 bases). The length of the CDR3 is 14 residues. CDR1 MNHEY and CDR2 SVGAGI come from the germline V gene. DNA of the CDR3: TGTCCCAGCAGTCCCCAGACGGGGGTAACTGGCTACACCTTC. Translation: CPSSPQTGVTGYTF.

This clonotype was seen once. V usage is TRBV29-1 and J usage is TRBJ1-1, with D perhaps matching TRBD1 (5 bases). The germline V and J ends were trimmed by 3 bases and 0 bases, with 17 bases remaining between them. Per germline, CDR1 SQVTM and CDR2 ANQGSEA. The CDR3 is 16 amino acids. CDR3 loop: CSVERGLIRMNTEAFF. In nucleotides, the CDR3 is TGCAGCGTTGAGAGGGGCCTTATACGCATGAACACTGAAGCTTTCTTT.

This clonotype was picked up a small number of times. The chain has TRBV12-3 or TRBV12-4 and TRBJ1-1, with D unresolved. V dropped 6 bases and J dropped 0 bases, with 8 bases sitting between them. The CDR3 consists of 13 residues. As DNA, the CDR3 is TGTGCCAGCAGCCCGGGAATGAACACTGAAGCTTTCTTT. It translates to CASSPGMNTEAFF.

This rearrangement joins TRBV6-5 to TRBJ2-4; D remains ambiguous. The J call may be in error: the DNA end matches TRBJ2-7 better. The CDR3 spans 13 residues. Germline V gives CDR1 MNHEY, CDR2 SVGAGI. The CDR3 spells CASGAVGSYEQYF. The CDR3 DNA is TGTGCCAGCGGCGCGGTTGGGTCCTACGAGCAGTACTTC.

V and J are TRBV7-2 and TRBJ2-3; D may be TRBD1 (6 bases). Germline CDR1 and CDR2: SGHTA and FQGNSA. V dropped 5 bases and J dropped 3 bases, with 9 bases sitting between them. This CDR3 is built from 13 residues. CDR3 in DNA: TGTGCCAGCAGCACCCAGGGGACAGATACGCAGTATTTT. Residues: CASSTQGTDTQYF.

V and J are TRBV14 and TRBJ1-4; D is unclear. Germline V gives CDR1 SGHDN, CDR2 FVKESK. With 0 bases removed from V and 5 bases from J, the gap between germline ends came to 13 bases. CDR3 length: 16 residues. The CDR3 DNA follows: TGTGCCAGCAGCCAAGAGAGCAGGAGGCTGAATGAAAAACTGTTTTTT. Translation: CASSQESRRLNEKLFF.

This rearrangement joins TRBV12-3 or TRBV12-4 to TRBJ2-1; D is possibly TRBD1 (6 bases). Between the trimmed V and J ends, which lost 3 bases and 9 bases, there was a span of 18 bases. The CDR3 spans 15 residues. In DNA, the CDR3 is TGTGCCAGCAGTTTCCCCGGACAGCTACTAGGTGAGCAGTTCTTC. Encoded protein: CASSFPGQLLGEQFF.

This clonotype has a single count. The rearrangement links TRBV12-5 to TRBJ2-4; 12 bases are shared with TRBD2. The end of the DNA is better explained by TRBJ2-5, so the J call may be wrong. Germline V lookup: CDR1 LGHNT, CDR2 FRNRAP. CDR3 length equals 18 residues. For the CDR3, the DNA is TGTGCTAGTGGTTTGGTACGGACTAGCGGGACGATCTTAGAGACCCAGTACTTC. Its protein product is CASGLVRTSGTILETQYF.

This clonotype was seen only once. This chain links TRBV4-1 with TRBJ1-2; no clear D gene. CDR3 length equals 14 residues. Per the germline V gene, CDR1 is MGHRA and CDR2 is YSYEKL. Trimming pared 0 bases from V and 6 bases from J, leaving 11 bases between. CDR3 sequence (DNA): TGCGCCAGCAGCCAAGAGTATCTGAGGGATGGCTACACCTTC. This codes for CASSQEYLRDGYTF.

The gene calls are TRBV4-1 and TRBJ1-2, with TRBD1 matching 7 bases. The CDR3 has 15 amino acids. The junction had 2 bases not matched to a gene; V was cut back by 1 base and J by 0 bases. Germline V gene data show CDR1 as MGHRA and CDR2 as YSYEKL. The CDR3 coding sequence is TGCGCCAGCAGCCAAGGAGGGACAGCTAACTATGGCTACACCTTC. It specifies CASSQGGTANYGYTF.

This chain connects TRBV29-1 to TRBJ2-1; D gene unclear. The CDR3 has 13 residues. Looked up from germline, CDR1 is SQVTM and CDR2 is ANQGSEA. This CDR3 is CTVAEPVYNEQFF. The DNA for the CDR3 is TGCACCGTGGCGGAGCCCGTCTACAATGAGCAGTTCTTC.